Presented here are 4 T cell receptor beta chains from one specimen sequenced in a study of cytomegalovirus exposure and HLA in healthy donors. Sequenced by immunoSEQ multiplex PCR; TCRdb stores in-frame clones only, minus some. Found here are tens of thousands of clones, approximately 94% of them singletons; the top ten hold 4.4%. Sequencing used PBMCs. The receptors shown here come from a man aged 18 to 35 in good health and CMV-seropositive.

The chain is built from TRBV2 and TRBJ2-7, with D perhaps matching TRBD2 (5 bases). V was cut by 8 bases and J by 1 base, with 18 bases left in between. The CDR3 has 15 amino acids. The germline V gene encodes CDR1 SNHLY and CDR2 FYNNEI. In DNA, the CDR3 is TGTGCCAGCGATATGGGAGTGGTGCCATCCTACGAGCAGTACTTC. Translated, it gives CASDMGVVPSYEQYF.

In its sample, this clone was seen once. The rearrangement links TRBV5-6 to TRBJ2-1, with D perhaps matching TRBD1 (5 bases). CDR1 is SGHDT and CDR2 is YYEEEE in the germline V gene. This CDR3 has 16 residues. V gave up 1 base and J gave up 8 bases, with 19 bases separating them. CDR3 residues: CASSLTAQVSGYEQFF. The CDR3 region has the DNA TGTGCCAGCAGCTTGACGGCGCAGGTATCAGGGTATGAGCAGTTCTTC.

J is TRBJ2-5 and V is TRBV19, with 12 bases fitting TRBD2. This CDR3 has 14 residues. Germline CDR1 and CDR2: LNHDA and SQIVND (reference sequence). Germline trimming cut 10 bases from V and 2 bases from J; bases unmatched to any gene: 5. The CDR3 here is CATSLAGGQETQYF. CDR3 in DNA: TGTGCCACCTCACTAGCGGGAGGACAAGAGACCCAGTACTTC.

The V call is TRBV7-9, the J call TRBJ2-7; TRBD1 aligns across 9 bases. The CDR3 length is 14 residues. Germline lookup yields CDR1 SEHNR and CDR2 FQNEAQ (reference sequence). V shed 5 bases and J 3 bases; nucleotides not matched to a gene: 5. CDR3 sequence: CASSRPGQGYEQYF. CDR3 DNA sequence: TGTGCCAGCAGCAGACCGGGACAGGGCTACGAGCAGTACTTC.